A selection of T cell receptor beta chains follows, all from one sample in a study of Ad26.COV2.S vaccination and SARS-CoV-2 variants. The table came from immunoSEQ multiplex PCR; TCRdb's copy has only in-frame clones and leaves some out. The data contain some 340,000 clones, about 86% of them singletons. Here the sequenced sample was peripheral blood, taken in a trial of Ad26.COV2.S vaccine versus placebo. The source is a person aged 18-65 years who received the Ad26.COV2.S COVID-19 vaccine or a placebo. The CDR3 runs from the conserved cysteine through the conserved F or W. Clone size is given for some rows only: seen once, a few or many times, or a class if the clone is expanded.

TRBJ2-2,TRBV30,.,CAWRAMRGDRGLAGELFF
TRBJ2-1,TRBV5-6,.,CASSLGSSLAYNEQFF
TRBJ2-7,TRBV2,.,CASSRRGTHEQYF
TRBJ1-3,TRBV15,.,CATSREGTAGNTIYF
TRBJ1-1,TRBV2,.,CASRLTGGGEAFF
TRBJ1-4,TRBV7-9,.,CASSLESRNEKLFF
TRBJ2-7,TRBV7-6,.,CASSLAPTIDEQYF
TRBJ2-3,TRBV6-1,.,CASSQYLAGKYQYF
TRBJ1-5,TRBV7-9,.,CASSPMGSNQPQHF
TRBJ2-2,TRBV5-1,once,CASSIQDTGELFF
TRBJ2-7,TRBV5-1,.,CASSFGDRTHYEQYF
TRBJ2-7,TRBV13,.,CASSLALSEQYF
TRBJ2-7,TRBV14,.,CASSPRGTYEQYF
TRBJ1-4,TRBV4-3,.,CASSQDPGRDDEKLFF
TRBJ2-2,TRBV4-2,.,CASSRETGVNTGELFF
TRBJ2-7,TRBV27,.,CASSLTVRTGRQYEQYF
TRBJ2-5,TRBV4-2,once,CASSQEQGQETQYF
TRBJ1-5,TRBV15,.,CATRQGGMSNQPQHF
TRBJ1-3,TRBV9,.,CASSVGGGINTIYF
TRBJ2-2,TRBV7-8,.,CASSLYGTGGTGELFF
TRBJ1-1,TRBV7-6,.,CASSPGQGAGRLF
TRBJ1-6,TRBV9,.,CASRPGQENSPLHF
TRBJ1-4,TRBV5-1,.,CASSVSGGTNEKLFF
TRBJ2-1,TRBV20-1,.,CSASGLSGGSYNEQFF
TRBJ1-2,TRBV7-2,.,CASSLGGGVVYGYTF